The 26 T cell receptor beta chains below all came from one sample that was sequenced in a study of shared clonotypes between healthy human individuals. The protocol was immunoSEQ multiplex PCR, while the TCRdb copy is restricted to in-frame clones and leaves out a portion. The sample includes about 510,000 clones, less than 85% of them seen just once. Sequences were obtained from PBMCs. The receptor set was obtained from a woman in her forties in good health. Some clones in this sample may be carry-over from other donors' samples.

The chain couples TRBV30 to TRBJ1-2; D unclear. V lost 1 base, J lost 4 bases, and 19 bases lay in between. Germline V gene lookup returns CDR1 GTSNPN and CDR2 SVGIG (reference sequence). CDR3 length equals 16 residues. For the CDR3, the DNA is TGTGCCTGGAGTGCGAGGTGGGATCGGACGGCCTATGGCTACACCTTC. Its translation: CAWSARWDRTAYGYTF.

CDR3 nucleotide sequence: TGTGCCAGCAGTTTAGGTACTAGCGGGAGGGAAGAGACCCAGTACTTC. Amino acid sequence: CASSLGTSGREETQYF. The chain uses TRBV28 and TRBJ2-5; TRBD2 aligns across 13 bases. The CDR3 spans 16 residues. Germline loops: CDR1 MDHEN, CDR2 SYDVKM. V shed 2 bases, J shed 3 bases, and the junction held 3 bases outside the gene matches.

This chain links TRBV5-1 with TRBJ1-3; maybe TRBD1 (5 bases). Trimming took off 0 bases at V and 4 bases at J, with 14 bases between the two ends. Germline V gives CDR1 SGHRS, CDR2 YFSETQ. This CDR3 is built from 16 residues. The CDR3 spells CASSLGTGAIGNTIYF. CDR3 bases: TGCGCCAGCAGCTTGGGAACAGGCGCAATAGGAAACACCATATATTTT.

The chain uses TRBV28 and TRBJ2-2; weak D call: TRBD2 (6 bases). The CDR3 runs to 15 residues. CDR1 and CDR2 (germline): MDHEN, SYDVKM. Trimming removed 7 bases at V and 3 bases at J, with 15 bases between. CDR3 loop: CASTPGDRYTGELFF. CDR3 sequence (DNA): TGTGCCAGCACCCCGGGGGACCGTTACACCGGGGAGCTGTTTTTT.

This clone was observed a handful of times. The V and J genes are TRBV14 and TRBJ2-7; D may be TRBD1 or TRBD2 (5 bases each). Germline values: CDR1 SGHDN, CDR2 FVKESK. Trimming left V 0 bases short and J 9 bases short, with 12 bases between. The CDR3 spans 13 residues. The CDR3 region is CASSQESGRTQYF. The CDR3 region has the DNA TGTGCCAGCAGCCAAGAATCGGGACGTACGCAGTACTTC.

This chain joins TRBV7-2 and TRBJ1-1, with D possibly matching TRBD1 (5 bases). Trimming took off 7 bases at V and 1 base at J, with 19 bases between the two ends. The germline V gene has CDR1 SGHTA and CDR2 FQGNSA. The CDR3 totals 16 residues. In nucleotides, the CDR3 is TGTGCCAGCACCTGGAGCGGGGGATTGAGGAACACTGAAGCTTTCTTT. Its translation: CASTWSGGLRNTEAFF. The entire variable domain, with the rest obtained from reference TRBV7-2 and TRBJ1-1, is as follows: GAGVSQSPSNKVTEKGKDVELRCDPISGHTALYWYRQSLGQGLEFLIYFQGNSAPDKSGLPSDRFSAERTGGSVSTLTIQRTQQEDSAVYLCASTWSGGLRNTEAFFGQGTRLTVV.

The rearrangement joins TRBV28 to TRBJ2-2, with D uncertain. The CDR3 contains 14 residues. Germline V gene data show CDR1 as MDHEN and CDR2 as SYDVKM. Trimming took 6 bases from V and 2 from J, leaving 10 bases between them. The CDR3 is CASSLRANTGELFF. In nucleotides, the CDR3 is TGTGCCAGCAGCCTACGGGCCAACACCGGGGAGCTGTTTTTT.

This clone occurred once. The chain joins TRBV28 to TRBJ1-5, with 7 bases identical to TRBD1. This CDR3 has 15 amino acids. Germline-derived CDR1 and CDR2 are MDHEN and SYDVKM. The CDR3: CGSRRTGLSNQPQHF. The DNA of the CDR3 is TGTGGGTCCCGCCGGACAGGACTGAGCAATCAGCCCCAGCATTTT.

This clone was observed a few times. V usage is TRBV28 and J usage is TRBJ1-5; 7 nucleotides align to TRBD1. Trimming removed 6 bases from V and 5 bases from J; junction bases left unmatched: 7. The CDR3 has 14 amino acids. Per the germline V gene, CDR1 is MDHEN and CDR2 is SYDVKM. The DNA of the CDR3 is TGTGCCAGCAGACGGGGACAGACAGATCAGCCCCAGCATTTT. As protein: CASRRGQTDQPQHF.

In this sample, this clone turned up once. CDR3 nucleotide sequence: TGTGCCAGCAGTACGGACAGCTATAGCAATCAGCCCCAGCATTTT. Translated: CASSTDSYSNQPQHF. The chain links TRBV6-1 to TRBJ1-5, with D perhaps TRBD1 (6 bases). The CDR3 is 15 amino acids. V shed 5 bases and J shed 0 bases, with 11 bases lying between them. The germline V gene encodes CDR1 MNHNS and CDR2 SASEGT.

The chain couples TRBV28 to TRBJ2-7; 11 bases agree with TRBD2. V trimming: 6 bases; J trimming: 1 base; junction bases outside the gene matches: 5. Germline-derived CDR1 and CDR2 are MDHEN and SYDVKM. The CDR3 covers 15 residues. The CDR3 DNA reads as TGTGCCAGCAGCCCTAGCGGGAGGTATTCCTACGAGCAGTACTTC. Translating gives CASSPSGRYSYEQYF.

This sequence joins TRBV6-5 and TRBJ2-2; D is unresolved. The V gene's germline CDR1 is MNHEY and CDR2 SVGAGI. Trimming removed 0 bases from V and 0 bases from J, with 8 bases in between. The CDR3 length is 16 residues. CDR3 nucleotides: TGTGCCAGCAGTTACTCCCGCGGATCGAACACCGGGGAGCTGTTTTTT. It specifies CASSYSRGSNTGELFF.

DNA for the CDR3: TGTGCCAGCAGCTTCAGCGCGAGACCCTACGAGCAGTACTTC. Its translation: CASSFSARPYEQYF. The chain combines TRBV11-3 with TRBJ2-7; no firm D call. V was cut by 3 bases and J by 2 bases, with 11 bases left in between. Germline lookup yields CDR1 SGHNT and CDR2 YENEEA. This CDR3 contains 14 residues.

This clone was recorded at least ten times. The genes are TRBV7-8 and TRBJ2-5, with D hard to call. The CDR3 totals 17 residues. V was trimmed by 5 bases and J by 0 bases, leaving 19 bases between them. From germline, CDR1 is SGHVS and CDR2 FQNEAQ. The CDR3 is CASSPTRMGRYQETQYF. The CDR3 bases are TGTGCCAGCAGCCCAACCCGGATGGGAAGGTACCAAGAGACCCAGTACTTC.

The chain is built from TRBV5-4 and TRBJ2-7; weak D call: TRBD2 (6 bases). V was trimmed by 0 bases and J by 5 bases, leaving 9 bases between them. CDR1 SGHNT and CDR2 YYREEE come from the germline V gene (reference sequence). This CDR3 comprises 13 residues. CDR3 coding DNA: TGTGCCAGCAGCTTGGCGGGAGTGCACGAGCAGTACTTC. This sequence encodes CASSLAGVHEQYF. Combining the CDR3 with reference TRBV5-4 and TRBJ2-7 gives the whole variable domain ETGVTQSPTHLIKTRGQQVTLRCSSQSGHNTVSWYQQALGQGPQFIFQYYREEENGRGNFPPRFSGLQFPNYSSELNVNALELDDSALYLCASSLAGVHEQYFGPGTRLTVT.

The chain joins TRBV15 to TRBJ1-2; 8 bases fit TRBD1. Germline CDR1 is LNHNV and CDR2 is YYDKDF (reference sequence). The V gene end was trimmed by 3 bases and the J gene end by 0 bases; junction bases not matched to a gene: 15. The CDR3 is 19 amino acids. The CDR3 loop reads CATSRAGVGTGRTNYGYTF. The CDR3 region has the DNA TGTGCCACCAGCAGGGCGGGGGTTGGGACAGGCCGCACTAACTATGGCTACACCTTC.

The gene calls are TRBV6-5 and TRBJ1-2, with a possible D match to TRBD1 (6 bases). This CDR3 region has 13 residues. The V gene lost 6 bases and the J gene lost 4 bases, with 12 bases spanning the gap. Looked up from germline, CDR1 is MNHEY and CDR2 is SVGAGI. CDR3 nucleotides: TGTGCCAGCAGACCCCGAGGGGGCTATGGCTACACCTTC. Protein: CASRPRGGYGYTF.

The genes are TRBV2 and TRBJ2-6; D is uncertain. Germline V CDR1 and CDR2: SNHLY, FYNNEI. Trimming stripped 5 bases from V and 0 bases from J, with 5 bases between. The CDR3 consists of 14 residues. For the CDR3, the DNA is TGTGCCAGCAGTCAGAACTCTGGGGCCAACGTCCTGACTTTC. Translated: CASSQNSGANVLTF.

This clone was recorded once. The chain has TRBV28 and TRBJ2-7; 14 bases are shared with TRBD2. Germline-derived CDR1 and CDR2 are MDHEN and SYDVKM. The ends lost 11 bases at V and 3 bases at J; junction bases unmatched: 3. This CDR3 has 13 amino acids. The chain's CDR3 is CAGGTSGSYEQYF. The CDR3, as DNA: TGTGCCGGGGGGACTAGCGGGAGCTACGAGCAGTACTTC.

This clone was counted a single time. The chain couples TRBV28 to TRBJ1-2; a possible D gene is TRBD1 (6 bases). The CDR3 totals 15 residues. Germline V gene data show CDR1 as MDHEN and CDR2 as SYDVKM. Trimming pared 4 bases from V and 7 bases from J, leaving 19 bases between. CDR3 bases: TGTGCCAGCAGTTACCGACAGGTCGTAATCGGTGGCTACACCTTC. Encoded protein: CASSYRQVVIGGYTF.

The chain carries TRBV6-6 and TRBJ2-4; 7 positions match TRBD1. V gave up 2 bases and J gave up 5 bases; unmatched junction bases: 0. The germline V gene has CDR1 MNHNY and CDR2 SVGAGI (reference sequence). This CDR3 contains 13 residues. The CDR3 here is CASSYGTENIQYF. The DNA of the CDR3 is TGTGCCAGCAGTTACGGGACAGAAAACATTCAGTACTTC.

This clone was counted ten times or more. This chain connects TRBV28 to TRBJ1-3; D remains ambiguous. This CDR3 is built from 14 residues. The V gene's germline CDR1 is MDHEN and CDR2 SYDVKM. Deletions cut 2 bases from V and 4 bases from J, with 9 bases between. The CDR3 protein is CASSLVPHGNTIYF. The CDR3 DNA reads TGTGCCAGCAGTTTAGTCCCCCACGGAAACACCATATATTTT.

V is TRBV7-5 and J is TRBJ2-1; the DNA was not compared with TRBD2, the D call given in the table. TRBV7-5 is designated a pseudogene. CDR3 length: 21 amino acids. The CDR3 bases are TGTGTCAGAAGCTCGGACCTTGGGATCTCCGGGACTAGCGGAGGCCTCAGTGAGCAGTTCTTC. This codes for CVRSSDLGISGTSGGLSEQFF.

CDR3 residues: CASSLGHTGDTEAFF. The DNA of the CDR3 is TGCGCCAGCAGCTTGGGTCACACAGGGGACACTGAAGCTTTCTTT. J is TRBJ1-1 and V is TRBV5-1; 7 nucleotides align to TRBD1. V shed 0 bases, J shed 3 bases, and the junction held 5 bases outside the gene matches. The germline gives CDR1 SGHRS, CDR2 YFSETQ. The CDR3 extends over 15 amino acids.

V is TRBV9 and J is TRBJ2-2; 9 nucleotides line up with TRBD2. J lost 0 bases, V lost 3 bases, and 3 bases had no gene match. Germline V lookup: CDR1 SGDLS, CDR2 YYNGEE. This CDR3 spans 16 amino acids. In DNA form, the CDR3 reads TGTGCCAGCAGCGGACCTAGCGGGACGAACACCGGGGAGCTGTTTTTT. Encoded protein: CASSGPSGTNTGELFF. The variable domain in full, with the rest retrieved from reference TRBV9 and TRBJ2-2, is DSGVTQTPKHLITATGQRVTLRCSPRSGDLSVYWYQQSLDQGLQFLIQYYNGEERAKGNILERFSAQQFPDLHSELNLSSLELGDSALYFCASSGPSGTNTGELFFGEGSRLTVL.

The CDR3 DNA reads TGTGCCAGCAGCGTAGAGCCAGCGGGAGGTGACACCGGGGAGCTGTTTTTT. Encoded protein: CASSVEPAGGDTGELFF. The chain uses TRBV9 and TRBJ2-2; 9 bases agree with TRBD2. The germline V gene has CDR1 SGDLS and CDR2 YYNGEE. This CDR3 region has 17 residues. Trimming took 0 bases from V and 3 from J; bases not matched to a gene: 6.